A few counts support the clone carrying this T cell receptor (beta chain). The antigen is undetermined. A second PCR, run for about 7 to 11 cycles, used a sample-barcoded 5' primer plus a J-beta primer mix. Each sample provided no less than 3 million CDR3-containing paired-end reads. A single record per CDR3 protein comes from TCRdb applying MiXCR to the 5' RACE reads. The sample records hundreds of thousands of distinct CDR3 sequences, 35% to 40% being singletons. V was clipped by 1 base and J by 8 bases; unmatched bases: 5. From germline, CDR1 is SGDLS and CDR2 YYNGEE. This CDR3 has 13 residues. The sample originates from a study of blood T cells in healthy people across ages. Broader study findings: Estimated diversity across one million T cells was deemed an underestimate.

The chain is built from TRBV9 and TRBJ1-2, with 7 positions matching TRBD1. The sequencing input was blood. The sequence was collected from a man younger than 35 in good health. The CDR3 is CASSVLGTAGYTF. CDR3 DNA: TGTGCCAGCAGCGTACTCGGGACAGCGGGCTACACCTTC.